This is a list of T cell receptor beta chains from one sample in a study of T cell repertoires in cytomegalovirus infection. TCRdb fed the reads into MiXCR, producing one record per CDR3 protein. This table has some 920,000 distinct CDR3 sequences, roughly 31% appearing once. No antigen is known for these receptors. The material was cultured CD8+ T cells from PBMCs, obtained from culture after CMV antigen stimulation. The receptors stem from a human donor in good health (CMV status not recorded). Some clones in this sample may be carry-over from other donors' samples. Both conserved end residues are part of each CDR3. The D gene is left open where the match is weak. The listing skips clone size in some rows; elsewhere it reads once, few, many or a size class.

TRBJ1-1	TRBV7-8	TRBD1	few	CASSPGTAYTEAFF	TGTGCCAGCAGCCCGGGGACAGCCTACACTGAAGCTTTCTTT
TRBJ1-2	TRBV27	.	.	CASRRGGSGYTF	TGTGCCAGTCGGCGAGGGGGTTCTGGCTACACCTTC
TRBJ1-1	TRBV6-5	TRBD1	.	CASSYLKDRISEAFF	TGTGCCAGCAGTTACCTAAAGGACAGGATCAGCGAAGCTTTCTTT
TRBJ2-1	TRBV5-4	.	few	CASSLEARWADF	TGTGCCAGCAGCTTGGAAGCTCGCTGGGCGGACTTC
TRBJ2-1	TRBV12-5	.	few	CASGPLIPLRGWGDNEQFF	TGTGCTAGTGGTCCCCTGATCCCCCTCCGGGGATGGGGGGACAATGAGCAGTTCTTC
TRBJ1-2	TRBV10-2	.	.	CASSGTWAPSPLYGYTF	TGCGCCAGCAGTGGGACCTGGGCTCCATCCCCCCTATATGGCTACACCTTC
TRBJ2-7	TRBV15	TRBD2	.	CATSRVSGAAYEQYF	TGTGCCACCAGCAGAGTTAGCGGGGCGGCCTACGAGCAGTACTTC
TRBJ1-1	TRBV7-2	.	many	CASTTLQANTEAFF	TGTGCCAGCACCACCTTACAGGCGAACACTGAAGCTTTCTTT
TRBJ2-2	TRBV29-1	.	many	CSARGPGARRSSTTGELFF	TGCAGCGCCAGGGGTCCCGGGGCCCGCCGTTCGTCTACCACCGGGGAGCTGTTTTTT
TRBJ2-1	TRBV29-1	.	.	CSVYSSVTSVGEQFF	TGCAGCGTTTACTCCTCGGTCACATCGGTGGGAGAGCAGTTCTTC
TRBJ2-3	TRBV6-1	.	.	CASSEFSDTQYF	TGTGCCAGCAGTGAATTCTCTGATACGCAGTATTTT
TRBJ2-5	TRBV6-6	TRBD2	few	CASSYPTDGLVIRKETQYF	TGTGCCAGCAGTTACCCAACGGACGGACTAGTTATCCGGAAAGAGACCCAGTACTTC
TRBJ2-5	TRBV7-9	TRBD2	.	CASSWGLAGILETQYF	TGTGCCAGCAGCTGGGGACTAGCGGGGATATTGGAGACCCAGTACTTC
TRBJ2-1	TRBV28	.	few	CASTPLVSWPEQFF	TGTGCCAGCACCCCCCTGGTCTCCTGGCCTGAGCAGTTCTTC
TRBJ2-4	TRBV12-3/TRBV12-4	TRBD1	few	CASTQSTDRVKNIQYF	TGTGCCAGCACCCAATCTACAGACAGGGTGAAAAACATTCAGTACTTC
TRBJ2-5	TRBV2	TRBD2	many	CASRGGRETQYF	TGTGCCAGCCGGGGGGGGCGAGAGACCCAGTACTTC
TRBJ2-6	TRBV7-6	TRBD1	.	CASSFESRDSSGANVLTF	TGTGCCAGCAGCTTTGAGAGCCGGGACAGCTCTGGGGCCAACGTCCTGACTTTC
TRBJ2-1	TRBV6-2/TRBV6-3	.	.	CASKTRSYNEQFF	TGTGCCAGCAAGACCCGCTCCTACAATGAGCAGTTCTTC
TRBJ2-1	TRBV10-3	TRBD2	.	CAIRVTSGAYNEQFF	TGTGCCATCAGAGTGACTAGCGGGGCTTACAATGAGCAGTTCTTC
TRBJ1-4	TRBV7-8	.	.	CASSFVERANEKLFF	TGTGCCAGCAGCTTCGTGGAGAGGGCTAATGAAAAACTGTTTTTT
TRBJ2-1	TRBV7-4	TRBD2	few	CASSLGFSGAIMDEQFF	TGTGCCAGCAGCTTAGGATTTAGCGGGGCCATTATGGATGAGCAGTTCTTC
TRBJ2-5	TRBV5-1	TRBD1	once	CASSFIGDRQETQYF	TGCGCCAGCAGCTTTATCGGGGACAGGCAAGAGACCCAGTACTTC
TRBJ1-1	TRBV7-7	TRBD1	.	CASSSLQGADTEAFF	TGTGCTAGCAGCTCATTACAGGGGGCTGACACTGAAGCTTTCTTT
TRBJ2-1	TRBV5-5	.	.	CAGTWRTYNEQFF	TGTGCCGGCACCTGGAGGACCTACAATGAGCAGTTCTTC
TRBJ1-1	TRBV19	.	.	CASNVVGTAMNTEAFF	TGTGCCAGTAATGTAGTAGGGACGGCCATGAACACTGAAGCTTTCTTT
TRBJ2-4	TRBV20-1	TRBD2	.	CSARSGGQRDIQYF	TGCAGTGCTAGAAGCGGGGGCCAAAGGGACATTCAGTACTTC
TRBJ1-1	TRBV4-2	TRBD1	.	CASSQATDRDTEAFF	TGTGCCAGCAGCCAAGCGACGGACAGGGATACTGAAGCTTTCTTT
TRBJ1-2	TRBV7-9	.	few	CASSRPGLNYGYTF	TGTGCCAGCAGCCGCCCGGGCCTCAACTATGGCTACACCTTC
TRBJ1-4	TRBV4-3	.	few	CASSHQGGGNEKLFF	TGCGCCAGCAGCCATCAGGGAGGGGGAAATGAAAAACTGTTTTTT